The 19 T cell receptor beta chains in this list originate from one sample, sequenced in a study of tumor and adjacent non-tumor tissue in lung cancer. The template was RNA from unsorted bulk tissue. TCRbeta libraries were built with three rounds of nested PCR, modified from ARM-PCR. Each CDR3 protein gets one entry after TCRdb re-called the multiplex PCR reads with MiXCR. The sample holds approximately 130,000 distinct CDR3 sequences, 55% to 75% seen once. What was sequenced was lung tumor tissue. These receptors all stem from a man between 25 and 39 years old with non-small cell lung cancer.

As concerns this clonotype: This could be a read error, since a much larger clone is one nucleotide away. The CDR3 coding sequence is TGCAGTGCTGTACGGGCGTACTCCTACGAGCAGTACTTC. Amino acids: CSAVRAYSYEQYF. The genes are TRBV20-1 and TRBJ2-7, with D uncertain. The CDR3 contains 13 residues. Germline assignment: CDR1 DFQATT and CDR2 SNEGSKA (reference sequence). Between the trimmed V and J ends, which lost 5 bases and 0 bases, there was a span of 11 bases.

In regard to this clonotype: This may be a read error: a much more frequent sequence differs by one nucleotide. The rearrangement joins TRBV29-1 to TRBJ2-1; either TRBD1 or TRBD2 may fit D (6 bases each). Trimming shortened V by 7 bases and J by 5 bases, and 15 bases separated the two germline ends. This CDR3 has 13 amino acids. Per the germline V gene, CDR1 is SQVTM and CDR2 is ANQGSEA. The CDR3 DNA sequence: TGCAGCGCTGAGGGGGGTGGCCACAATGAGCAGTTCTTC. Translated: CSAEGGGHNEQFF.

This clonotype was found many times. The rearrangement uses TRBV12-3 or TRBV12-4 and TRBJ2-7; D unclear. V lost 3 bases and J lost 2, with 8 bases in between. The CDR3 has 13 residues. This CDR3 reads CASSFQETYEQYF. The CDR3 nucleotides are TGTGCCAGCAGTTTTCAGGAAACCTACGAGCAGTACTTC.

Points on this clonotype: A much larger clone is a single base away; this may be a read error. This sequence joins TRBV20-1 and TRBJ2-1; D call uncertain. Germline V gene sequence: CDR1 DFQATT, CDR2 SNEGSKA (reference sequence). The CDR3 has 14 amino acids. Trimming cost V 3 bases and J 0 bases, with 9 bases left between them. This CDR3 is CSASLFSSYNEQFF. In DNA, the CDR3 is TGCAGTGCTAGTCTGTTTAGCTCCTACAATGAGCAGTTCTTC.

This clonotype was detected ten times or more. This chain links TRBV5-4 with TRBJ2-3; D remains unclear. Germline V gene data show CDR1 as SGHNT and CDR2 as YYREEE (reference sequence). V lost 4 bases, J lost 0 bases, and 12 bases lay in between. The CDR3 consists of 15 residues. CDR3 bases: TGTGCCAGCAGCATGTACTTGACTAGCACAGATACGCAGTATTTT. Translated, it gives CASSMYLTSTDTQYF.

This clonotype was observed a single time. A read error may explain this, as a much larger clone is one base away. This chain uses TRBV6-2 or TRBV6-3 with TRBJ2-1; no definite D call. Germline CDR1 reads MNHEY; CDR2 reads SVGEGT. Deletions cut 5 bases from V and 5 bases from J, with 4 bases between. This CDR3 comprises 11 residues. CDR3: CASSKDNEQFF. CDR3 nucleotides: TGTGCCAGCAGTAAGGACAATGAGCAGTTCTTC.

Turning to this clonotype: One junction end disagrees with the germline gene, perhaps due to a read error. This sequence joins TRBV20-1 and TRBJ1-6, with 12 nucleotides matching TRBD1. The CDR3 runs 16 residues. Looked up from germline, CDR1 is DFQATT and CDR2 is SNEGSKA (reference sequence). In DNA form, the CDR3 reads TGCACTGCTAGAGTAGGGACAGGGGGCGCGAATTCACCCCTCCACTTT. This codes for CTARVGTGGANSPLHF.

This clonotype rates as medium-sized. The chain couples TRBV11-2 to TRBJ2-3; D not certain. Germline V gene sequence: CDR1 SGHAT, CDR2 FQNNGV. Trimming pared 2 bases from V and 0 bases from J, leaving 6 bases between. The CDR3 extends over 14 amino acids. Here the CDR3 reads CASSLFDSTDTQYF. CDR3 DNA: TGTGCCAGCAGCTTATTCGACAGCACAGATACGCAGTATTTT.

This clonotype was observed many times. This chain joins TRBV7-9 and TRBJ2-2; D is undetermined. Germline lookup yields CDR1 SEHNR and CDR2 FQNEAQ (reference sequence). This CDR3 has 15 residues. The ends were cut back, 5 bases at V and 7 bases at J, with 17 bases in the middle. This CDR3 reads CASSPLGGPHGELFF. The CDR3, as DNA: TGTGCCAGCAGCCCCCTGGGCGGACCCCACGGGGAGCTGTTTTTT.

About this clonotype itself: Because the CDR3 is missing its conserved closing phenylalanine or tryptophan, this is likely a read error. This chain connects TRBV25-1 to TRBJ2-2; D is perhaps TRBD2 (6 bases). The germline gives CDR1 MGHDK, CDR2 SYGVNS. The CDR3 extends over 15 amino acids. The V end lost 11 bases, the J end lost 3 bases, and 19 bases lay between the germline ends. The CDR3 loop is CAAGIGTGHTGELFL. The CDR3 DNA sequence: TGTGCCGCAGGTATAGGGACTGGACACACCGGGGAGCTGTTTCTT.

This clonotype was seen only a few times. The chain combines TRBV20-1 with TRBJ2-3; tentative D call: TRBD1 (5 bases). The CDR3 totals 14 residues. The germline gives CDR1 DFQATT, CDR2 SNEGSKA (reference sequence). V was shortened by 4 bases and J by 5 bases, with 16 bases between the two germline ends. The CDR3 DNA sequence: TGCAGTGCTAATTACCAGGGAAGTATAGATACGCAGTATTTT. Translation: CSANYQGSIDTQYF.

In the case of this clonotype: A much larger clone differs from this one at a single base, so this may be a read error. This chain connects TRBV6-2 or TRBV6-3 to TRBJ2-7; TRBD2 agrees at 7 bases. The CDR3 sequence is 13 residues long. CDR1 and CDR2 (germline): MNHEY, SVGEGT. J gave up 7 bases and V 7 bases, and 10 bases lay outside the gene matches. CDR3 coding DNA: TGTGCCAGCAACCCACTAGCGAGGGGTGAGCAGTACTTC. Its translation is CASNPLARGEQYF.

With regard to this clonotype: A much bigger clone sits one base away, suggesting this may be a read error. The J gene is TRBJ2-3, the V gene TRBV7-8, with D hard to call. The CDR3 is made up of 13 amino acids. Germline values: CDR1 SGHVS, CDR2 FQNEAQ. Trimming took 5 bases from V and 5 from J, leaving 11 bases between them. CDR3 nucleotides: TGTGCCAGCAGCCTAGAGGTACTAGATACGCAGTATTTT. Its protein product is CASSLEVLDTQYF.

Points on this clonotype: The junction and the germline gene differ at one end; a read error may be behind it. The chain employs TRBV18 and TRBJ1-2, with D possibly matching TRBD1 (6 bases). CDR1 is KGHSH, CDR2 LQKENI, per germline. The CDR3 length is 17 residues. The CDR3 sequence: CASSPQFGTRANYGYTF. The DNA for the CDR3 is TGTGCCAGCTCACCACAGTTCGGGACACGAGCTAACTATGGTTACACCTTC.

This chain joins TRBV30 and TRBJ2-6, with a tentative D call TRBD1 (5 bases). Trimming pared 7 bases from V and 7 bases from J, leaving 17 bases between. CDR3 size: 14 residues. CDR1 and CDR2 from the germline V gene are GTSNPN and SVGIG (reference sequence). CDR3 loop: CAFTGASCANVLTF. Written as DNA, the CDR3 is TGTGCCTTTACAGGAGCCTCTTGTGCCAACGTCCTGACTTTC.

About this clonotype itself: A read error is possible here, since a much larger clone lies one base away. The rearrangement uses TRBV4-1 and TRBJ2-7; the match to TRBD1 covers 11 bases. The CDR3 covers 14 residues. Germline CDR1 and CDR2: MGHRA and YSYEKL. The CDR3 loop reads CASSQWTGGGEHYF. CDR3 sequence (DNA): TGCGCCAGCAGCCAATGGACAGGGGGCGGCGAGCATTACTTC.

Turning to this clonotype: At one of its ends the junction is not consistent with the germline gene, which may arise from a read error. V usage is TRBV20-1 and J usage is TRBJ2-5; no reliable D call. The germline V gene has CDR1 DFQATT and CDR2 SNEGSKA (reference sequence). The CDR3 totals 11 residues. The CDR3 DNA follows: TGCTGTGCACCTTCCCCAGAGACCCAGTACTTC. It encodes CCAPSPETQYF.

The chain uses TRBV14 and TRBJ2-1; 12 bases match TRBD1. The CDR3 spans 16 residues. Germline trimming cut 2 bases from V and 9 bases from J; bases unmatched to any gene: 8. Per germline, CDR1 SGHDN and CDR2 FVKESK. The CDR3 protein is CASSQLRDRGRGEQFF. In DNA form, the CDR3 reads TGTGCCAGCAGCCAACTCCGGGACAGGGGGCGGGGTGAGCAGTTCTTC.

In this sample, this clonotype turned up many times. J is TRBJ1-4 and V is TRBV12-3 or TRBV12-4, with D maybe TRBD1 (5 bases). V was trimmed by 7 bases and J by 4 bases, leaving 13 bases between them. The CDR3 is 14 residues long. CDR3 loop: CASTRAGFNEKLFF. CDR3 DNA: TGTGCCAGCACCAGGGCCGGGTTTAATGAAAAACTGTTTTTT.